The present T cell receptor (beta chain) was sequenced within a study of blood T cell repertoires in COVID-19. Overall study: The United States, Italy and Spain supplied acute and convalescent COVID-19 samples. Sources were T cells, B-cell-depleted T cells, or PBMCs; the material itself was cDNA or gDNA.

Method: immunoSEQ multiplex PCR; TCRdb's copy keeps in-frame clones and lacks some. The table records under 200,000 clones, over 70% of them present only once. The V and J ends lost 2 bases and 10 bases respectively, with 9 bases between them. The CDR3 is made up of 13 amino acids. Germline assignment: CDR1 WSHSY and CDR2 SAAADI. This clone was seen once. The sequence derives from a man in his 70s with acute or convalescent COVID-19. V is TRBV10-2 and J is TRBJ1-6, with D possibly TRBD1 on 5 matching bases. The specimen was peripheral blood. This CDR3 reads CASSEAGWSPLHF. The CDR3 DNA sequence: TGCGCCAGCAGTGAGGCAGGGTGGTCACCCCTCCACTTT.